The 10 T cell receptor beta chains presented below share a single source sample, sequenced in a study of T cell responses to AZD1222 COVID-19 vaccine. Produced via immunoSEQ multiplex PCR; TCRdb's table is partial and in-frame only. The repertoire holds some 64,000 clones, with roughly three quarters as singletons. This material consisted of peripheral blood, taken on day 0 of AZD1222 vaccination. The origin of the receptors is an adult in good health.

The V and J genes are TRBV25-1 and TRBJ2-7, with TRBD1 matching 8 bases. Per germline, CDR1 MGHDK and CDR2 SYGVNS. The CDR3 is 17 amino acids. After removal of 5 bases from V and 5 bases from J, the junction contained 17 bases not matched to a gene. CDR3 in DNA: TGTGCCAGCAGTAGGGGCCCGGACAGGGCAGTGATCGACGAGCAGTACTTC. Residues: CASSRGPDRAVIDEQYF.

The chain has TRBV28 and TRBJ1-4, with D possibly TRBD1 on 6 matching bases. The CDR3 spans 11 residues. With 6 bases removed from V and 14 bases from J, the gap between germline ends came to 13 bases. The germline gives CDR1 MDHEN, CDR2 SYDVKM. The CDR3 nucleotides are TGTGCCAGCAGACTTAGGACAGCCCTGTTTTTT. This codes for CASRLRTALFF.

V and J are TRBV6-1 and TRBJ2-1; D might be TRBD1 (6 bases). The germline V and J ends were trimmed by 1 base and 4 bases, with 14 bases remaining between them. The length of the CDR3 is 16 residues. Germline CDR1 reads MNHNS; CDR2 reads SASEGT. The CDR3 protein is CASSEEAGVPYNEQFF. The CDR3 DNA follows: TGTGCCAGCAGTGAAGAGGCAGGGGTCCCGTACAATGAGCAGTTCTTC.

Many counts were recorded for this clone. The rearrangement uses TRBV4-3 and TRBJ1-1; D remains unclear. The CDR3 consists of 15 residues. The germline CDR1 and CDR2 sequences are LGHNA and YSLEER. V lost 2 bases and J 1 base, leaving 11 bases between the germline ends. CDR3 sequence: CASSQRGGWNTEAFF. In DNA form, the CDR3 reads TGCGCCAGCAGCCAAAGAGGAGGATGGAACACTGAAGCTTTCTTT.

This clone has just a few counts. The chain is built from TRBV7-9 and TRBJ1-3, with D unclear. Trimming cost V 1 base and J 3 bases, with 7 bases left between them. This CDR3 is 14 amino acids long. Per germline, CDR1 SEHNR and CDR2 FQNEAQ (reference sequence). The CDR3 reads CASSLGGFGNTIYF. DNA of the CDR3: TGTGCCAGCAGCTTAGGGGGTTTTGGAAACACCATATATTTT.

The chain combines TRBV19 with TRBJ1-5; D is ambiguous. Germline V lookup: CDR1 LNHDA, CDR2 SQIVND (reference sequence). Between the trimmed V and J ends, which lost 7 bases and 6 bases, there was a span of 16 bases. The CDR3 totals 14 residues. The CDR3 reads CASTTPIHSQPQHF. The CDR3 DNA reads as TGTGCCAGTACCACCCCCATTCATTCTCAGCCCCAGCATTTT. The whole variable domain, remainder taken from reference TRBV19 and TRBJ1-5, is DGGITQSPKYLFRKEGQNVTLSCEQNLNHDAMYWYRQDPGQGLRLIYYSQIVNDFQKGDIAEGYSVSREKKESFPLTVTSAQKNPTAFYLCASTTPIHSQPQHFGDGTRLSIL.

This clone was detected only a few times. This sequence joins TRBV7-8 and TRBJ1-1; D is uncertain. CDR3 size: 16 residues. The V gene lost 5 bases and the J gene lost 1 base, with 17 bases spanning the gap. Germline V CDR1 and CDR2: SGHVS, FQNEAQ. CDR3 sequence: CASSRTPMSSNTEAFF. CDR3 sequence (DNA): TGTGCCAGCAGCCGTACCCCTATGAGTTCGAACACTGAAGCTTTCTTT.

This rearrangement joins TRBV7-2 to TRBJ1-3; D may be TRBD1 (5 bases). The germline CDR1 and CDR2 sequences are SGHTA and FQGNSA. The CDR3 consists of 14 residues. V lost 4 bases, J lost 4 bases, and 11 bases lay in between. DNA of the CDR3: TGTGCCAGCAGCTCCCAGGGACTCGGAAACACCATATATTTT. It codes for CASSSQGLGNTIYF.

The chain has TRBV7-9 and TRBJ1-1; D not resolved. The CDR3 sequence is 15 residues long. Trimming stripped 2 bases from V and 2 bases from J, with 12 bases between. Germline CDR1 SEHNR, CDR2 FQNEAQ (reference sequence). The CDR3 region has the DNA TGTGCCAGCAGCTTACTCGCAGGACTAAACACTGAAGCTTTCTTT. It specifies CASSLLAGLNTEAFF.

This chain uses TRBV4-3 with TRBJ1-3; tentative D call: TRBD1 (5 bases). Germline CDR1 and CDR2: LGHNA and YSLEER. The CDR3 sequence is 17 residues long. Trimming stripped 1 base from V and 0 bases from J, with 13 bases between. The CDR3 region has the DNA TGCGCCAGCAGCCAAGGGGACGGAAGGTACTCTGGAAACACCATATATTTT. As protein: CASSQGDGRYSGNTIYF.